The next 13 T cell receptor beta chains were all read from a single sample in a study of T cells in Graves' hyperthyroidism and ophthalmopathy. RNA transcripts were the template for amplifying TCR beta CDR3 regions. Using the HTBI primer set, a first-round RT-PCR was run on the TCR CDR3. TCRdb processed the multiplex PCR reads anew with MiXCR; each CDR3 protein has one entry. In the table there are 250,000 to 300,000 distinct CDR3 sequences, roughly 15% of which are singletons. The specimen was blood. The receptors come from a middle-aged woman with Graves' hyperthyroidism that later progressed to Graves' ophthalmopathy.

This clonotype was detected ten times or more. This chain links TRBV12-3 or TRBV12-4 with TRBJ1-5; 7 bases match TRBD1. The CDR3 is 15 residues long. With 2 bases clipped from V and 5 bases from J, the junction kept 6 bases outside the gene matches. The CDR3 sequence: CASSLRQGVYQPQHF. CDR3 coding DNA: TGTGCCAGCAGTTTACGTCAGGGGGTGTATCAGCCCCAGCATTTT.

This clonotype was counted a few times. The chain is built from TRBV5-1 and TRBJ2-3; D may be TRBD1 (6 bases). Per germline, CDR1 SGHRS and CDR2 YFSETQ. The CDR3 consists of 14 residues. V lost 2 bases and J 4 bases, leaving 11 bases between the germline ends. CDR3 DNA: TGCGCCAGCAGCTTTTCGACAGGAGCAGATACGCAGTATTTT. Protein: CASSFSTGADTQYF.

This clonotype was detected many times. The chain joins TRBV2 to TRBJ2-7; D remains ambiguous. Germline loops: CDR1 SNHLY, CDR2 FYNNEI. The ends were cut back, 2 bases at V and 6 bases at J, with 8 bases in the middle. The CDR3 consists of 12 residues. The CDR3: CASSEFRAEQYF. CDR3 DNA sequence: TGTGCCAGCAGTGAATTTAGAGCCGAGCAGTACTTC.

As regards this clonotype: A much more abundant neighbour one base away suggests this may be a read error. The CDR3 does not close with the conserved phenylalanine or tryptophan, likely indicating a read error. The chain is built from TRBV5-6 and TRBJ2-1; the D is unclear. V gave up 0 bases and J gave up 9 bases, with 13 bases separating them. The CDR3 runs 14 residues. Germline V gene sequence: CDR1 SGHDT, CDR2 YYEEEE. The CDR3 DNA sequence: TGTGCCAGCAGCTTGGTGGTAGACCGTGGTGAGCAGTTCTGC. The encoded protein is CASSLVVDRGEQFC.

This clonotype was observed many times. Here the CDR3 reads CASSLGVSYEQYF. The CDR3 DNA reads TGTGCCAGCAGCTTAGGGGTTTCCTACGAGCAGTACTTC. The chain employs TRBV7-8 and TRBJ2-7, with no clear D. Between the trimmed V and J ends, which lost 1 base and 1 base, there was a span of 5 bases. CDR3 length: 13 amino acids. Germline V gene lookup returns CDR1 SGHVS and CDR2 FQNEAQ.

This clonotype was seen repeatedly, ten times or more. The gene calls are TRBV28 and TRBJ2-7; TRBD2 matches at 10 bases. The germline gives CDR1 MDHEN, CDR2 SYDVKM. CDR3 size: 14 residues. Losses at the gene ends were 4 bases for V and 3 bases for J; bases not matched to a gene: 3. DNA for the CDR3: TGTGCCAGCAGTTCCGGGACTAGCGTCTACGAGCAGTACTTC. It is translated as CASSSGTSVYEQYF.

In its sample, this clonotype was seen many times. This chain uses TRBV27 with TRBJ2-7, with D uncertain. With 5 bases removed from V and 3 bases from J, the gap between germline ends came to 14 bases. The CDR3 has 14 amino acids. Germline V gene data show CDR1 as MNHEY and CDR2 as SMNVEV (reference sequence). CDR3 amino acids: CASSPMRLNYEQYF. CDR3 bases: TGTGCCAGCAGTCCGATGCGGCTGAACTACGAGCAGTACTTC.

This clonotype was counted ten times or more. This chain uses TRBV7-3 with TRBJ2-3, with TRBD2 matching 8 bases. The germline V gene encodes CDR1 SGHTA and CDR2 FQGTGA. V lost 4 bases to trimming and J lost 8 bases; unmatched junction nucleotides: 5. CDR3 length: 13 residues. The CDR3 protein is CASSYSGSGTQYF. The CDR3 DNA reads TGTGCCAGCAGCTACAGCGGGAGTGGTACGCAGTATTTT.

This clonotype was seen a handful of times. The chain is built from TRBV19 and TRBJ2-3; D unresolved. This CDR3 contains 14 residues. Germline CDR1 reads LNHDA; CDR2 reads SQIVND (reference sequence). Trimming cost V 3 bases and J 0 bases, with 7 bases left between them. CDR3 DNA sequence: TGTGCCAGTAGTATCCGACCTAGCACAGATACGCAGTATTTT. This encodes CASSIRPSTDTQYF.

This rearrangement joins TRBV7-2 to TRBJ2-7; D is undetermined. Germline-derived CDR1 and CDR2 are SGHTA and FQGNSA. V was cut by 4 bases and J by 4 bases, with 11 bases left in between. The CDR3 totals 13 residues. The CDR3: CASSSPDTYEQYF. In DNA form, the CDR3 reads TGTGCCAGCAGCTCCCCAGACACTTACGAGCAGTACTTC.

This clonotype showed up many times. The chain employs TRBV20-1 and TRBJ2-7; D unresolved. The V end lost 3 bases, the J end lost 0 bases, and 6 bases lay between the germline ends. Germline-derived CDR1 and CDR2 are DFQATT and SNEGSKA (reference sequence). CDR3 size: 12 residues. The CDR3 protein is CSASLSSYEQYF. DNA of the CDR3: TGCAGTGCTAGCCTTTCCTCCTACGAGCAGTACTTC.

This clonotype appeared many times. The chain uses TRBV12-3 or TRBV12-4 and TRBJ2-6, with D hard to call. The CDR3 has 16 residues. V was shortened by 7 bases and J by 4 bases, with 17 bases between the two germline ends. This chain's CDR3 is CASTPTAVPGANVLTF. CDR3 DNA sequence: TGTGCCAGCACCCCAACTGCCGTCCCAGGGGCCAACGTCCTGACTTTC.

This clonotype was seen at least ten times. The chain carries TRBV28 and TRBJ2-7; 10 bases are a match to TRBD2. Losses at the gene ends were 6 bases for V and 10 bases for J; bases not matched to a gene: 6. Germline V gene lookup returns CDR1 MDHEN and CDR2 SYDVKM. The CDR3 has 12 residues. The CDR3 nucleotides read TGTGCCAGCAGCCTAGCGGGAGTGGGTCAGTACTTC. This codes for CASSLAGVGQYF. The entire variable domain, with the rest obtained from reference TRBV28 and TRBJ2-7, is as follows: DVKVTQSSRYLVKRTGEKVFLECVQDMDHENMFWYRQDPGLGLRLIYFSYDVKMKEKGDIPEGYSVSREKKERFSLILESASTNQTSMYLCASSLAGVGQYFGPGTRLTVT.